This TCR beta chain was captured by sequencing in a study of blood T cell repertoires in COVID-19. About the study: Sites in the United States, Italy and Spain provided acute and convalescent COVID-19 samples.

Trimming stripped 10 bases from V and 6 bases from J, with 15 bases between. This CDR3 is built from 12 residues. The repertoire was sequenced with immunoSEQ multiplex PCR; TCRdb's copy has only in-frame clones and lacks some. The sample shows around 200,000 clones, approximately 83% of them seen only once. Sequenced input: peripheral blood. The V and J genes are TRBV12-3 or TRBV12-4 and TRBJ1-2; D is ambiguous. The sequence was obtained from a woman in her twenties or thirties with COVID-19, enrolled during active disease. CDR3 residues: CATLDWADGYTF. CDR3 DNA: TGTGCCACCTTGGACTGGGCGGATGGCTACACCTTC.